What follows is one T cell receptor (beta chain) and its context. Its antigen is not identified. The repertoire was sequenced with immunoSEQ multiplex PCR; TCRdb's copy has only in-frame clones and lacks some. The sample consists of 30,000 to 40,000 clones, around 83% of them appearing once. This sample was included in a study of OX40 agonist ivuxolimab in advanced cancers. Study-wide results and caveats: Patients who responded partially at 0.1-3.0 mg/kg showed clonal expansion ranking among the lowest. Expanded clones were, on average, more numerous among CD8+ T cells than CD4+.

After removal of 5 bases from V and 6 bases from J, the junction contained 8 bases not matched to a gene. This CDR3 region has 15 residues. Germline assignment: CDR1 SGHTA and CDR2 FQGTGA. The receptor was isolated from an adult with an advanced solid tumor such as melanoma, head and neck, liver or kidney cancer. The rearrangement joins TRBV7-3 to TRBJ2-1, with 9 bases aligning to TRBD2. Specimen: CD4+ or CD8+ T cells sorted from blood, collected in a trial of the OX40 agonist ivuxolimab. The CDR3 protein is CASSISGRMGNEQFF. CDR3 bases: TGTGCCAGCAGCATTAGCGGGAGAATGGGCAATGAGCAGTTCTTC. The complete variable domain, with remaining parts taken from reference TRBV7-3 and TRBJ2-1, reads GAGVSQTPSNKVTEKGKYVELRCDPISGHTALYWYRQSLGQGPEFLIYFQGTGAADDSGLPNDRFFAVRPEGSVSTLKIQRTERGDSAVYLCASSISGRMGNEQFFGPGTRLTVL.